These 5 T cell receptor beta chains originate from one sample sequenced in a study of cytomegalovirus exposure and HLA in healthy donors. The PCR used 60 Vbeta and 13 Jbeta primers. Method: immunoSEQ multiplex PCR; TCRdb's copy keeps in-frame clones and lacks some. In the table there are 150,000 or so clones, around 79% of which are singletons. The sequencing input was PBMCs. The receptors shown here come from a middle-aged woman in good health and CMV-seropositive.

V and J are TRBV5-1 and TRBJ2-3; 7 positions agree with TRBD1. The trim removed 0 bases at V and 4 bases at J, leaving 5 bases unmatched. Germline CDR1 SGHRS, CDR2 YFSETQ. The CDR3 has 15 amino acids. The CDR3 coding sequence is TGCGCCAGCAGCTTGGGTTCAGGGGGATCAGATACGCAGTATTTT. Translating gives CASSLGSGGSDTQYF.

CDR3 nucleotides: TGTGCCAGCAGTGAATCAGGGATAACTCACCTCGACGGCTACACCTTC. Amino acids: CASSESGITHLDGYTF. The V gene is TRBV6-1, the J gene TRBJ1-2; possible D gene TRBD1, 5 bases. The CDR3 sequence is 16 residues long. V gave up 2 bases and J gave up 8 bases, with 21 bases separating them. The germline V gene has CDR1 MNHNS and CDR2 SASEGT.

V is TRBV2 and J is TRBJ1-5, with 9 nucleotides matching TRBD1. This CDR3 contains 15 residues. V lost 8 bases to trimming and J lost 0 bases; unmatched junction nucleotides: 5. Germline V gene sequence: CDR1 SNHLY, CDR2 FYNNEI. CDR3 sequence: CASGTGTYSNQPQHF. DNA of the CDR3: TGTGCCAGCGGGACAGGGACGTATAGCAATCAGCCCCAGCATTTT.

This chain links TRBV29-1 with TRBJ2-3; 10 nucleotides agree with TRBD2. Germline values: CDR1 SQVTM, CDR2 ANQGSEA. With V trimmed by 0 bases and J by 0 bases, 6 bases remained unmatched. This CDR3 contains 17 residues. The chain's CDR3 is CSVEDLASGGSTDTQYF. The CDR3 DNA is TGCAGCGTTGAAGATCTGGCTAGCGGGGGTAGCACAGATACGCAGTATTTT.

This chain connects TRBV28 to TRBJ2-5; TRBD2 aligns across 9 bases. This CDR3 contains 15 residues. The V gene's germline CDR1 is MDHEN and CDR2 SYDVKM. Unmatched junction bases numbered 7, after V lost 1 base and J lost 7 bases. CDR3: CASSLFGGGAPTQYF. The CDR3 DNA reads TGTGCCAGCAGTTTATTCGGCGGGGGGGCCCCGACCCAGTACTTC.